The clone carrying this T cell receptor (beta chain) was seen a handful of times. Antigen: not known. This sample stems from a study of early T cells in non-severe SARS-CoV-2 infection. Looking at the study overall: Sequencing of unsorted whole blood was done on bulk RNA, leaving chains unpaired. Findings and limits, study-wide: VDJdb matching, biased toward anti-spike CD8 responses, missed private and CD4 specificities.

Individually, cDNA molecules had unique molecular identifiers attached to them. TCRdb processed the 5' RACE reads anew with MiXCR; each CDR3 protein has one entry. Of about 56,000 distinct CDR3 sequences detected, around 15% appear once; the ten largest clones hold about 4%. The V end lost 5 bases, the J end lost 0 bases, and 8 bases lay between the germline ends. CDR3 length: 15 residues. Germline lookup yields CDR1 SGHTA and CDR2 FQGNSA. The source was whole blood, collected at baseline. The TCR comes from an adult who was a healthcare worker with PCR-confirmed SARS-CoV-2 infection or an uninfected control (not recorded which). This rearrangement joins TRBV7-2 to TRBJ1-6; D ambiguous. The CDR3 is CASSPQSSYNSPLHF. The DNA for the CDR3 is TGTGCCAGCAGCCCACAGAGCTCCTATAATTCACCCCTCCACTTT.